This paragraph covers one TCR beta chain sequence. The sample belongs to a study of blood T cell repertoires in COVID-19. Study as a whole: The origin of the acute and convalescent COVID-19 samples was the United States, Italy and Spain. In each case, the material was cDNA or gDNA derived from T cells, B-cell-depleted T cells, or PBMCs.

The length of the CDR3 is 16 residues. Germline trimming cut 0 bases from V and 6 bases from J; bases unmatched to any gene: 8. Per the germline V gene, CDR1 is SGDLS and CDR2 is YYNGEE. Original data processing: Amplification from reference gene primers served as the basis for estimated nucleated cell counts. Generated by immunoSEQ multiplex PCR, the TCRdb table keeps only in-frame clones and is missing some. V and J calls and clone size come straight from that table; D and trimming were deduced from the DNA. The sample includes 40,000 or so clones, around 85% of them seen just once. Sequenced: peripheral blood. The V gene is TRBV9, the J gene TRBJ2-5; 10 bases agree with TRBD2. The sequence derives from a human donor in a cohort sampled during active COVID-19. The CDR3 protein is CASSVEVAGGGKTQYF. DNA for the CDR3: TGTGCCAGCAGCGTAGAGGTAGCGGGGGGCGGGAAGACCCAGTACTTC.